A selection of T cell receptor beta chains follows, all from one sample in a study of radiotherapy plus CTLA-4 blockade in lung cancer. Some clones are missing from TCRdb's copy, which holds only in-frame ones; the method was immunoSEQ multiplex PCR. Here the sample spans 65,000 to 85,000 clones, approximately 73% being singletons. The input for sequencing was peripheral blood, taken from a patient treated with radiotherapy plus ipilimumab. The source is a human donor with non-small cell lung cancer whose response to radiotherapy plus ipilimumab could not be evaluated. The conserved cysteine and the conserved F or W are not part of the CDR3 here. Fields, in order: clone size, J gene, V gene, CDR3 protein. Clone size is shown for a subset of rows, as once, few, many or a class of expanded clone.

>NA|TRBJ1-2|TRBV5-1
ASSPGQYLLDYGYT
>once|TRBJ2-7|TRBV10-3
AIRGPGTDSHYEQY
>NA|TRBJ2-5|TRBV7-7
ASSHRLAGVETQY
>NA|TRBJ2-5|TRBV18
ASSRKGADDETQY
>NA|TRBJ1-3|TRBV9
ASSAASQGLSGNTIY
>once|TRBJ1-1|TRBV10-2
ASRHLRGDGLLAGAPSAF
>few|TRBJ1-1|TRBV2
ASLDAKLTEAF
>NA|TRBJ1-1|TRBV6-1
ASTTRGGNTEAF
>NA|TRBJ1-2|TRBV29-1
SVELGQGAYGYT
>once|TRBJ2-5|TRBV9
ASSVPGGVETQY
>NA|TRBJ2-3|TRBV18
ASSPTQGTDTQY
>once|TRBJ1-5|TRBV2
ASTSGTSKVPQH
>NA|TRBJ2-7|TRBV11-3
ASSLVDRPAYEQY
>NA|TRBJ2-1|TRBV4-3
ASSQGYQGLGEQF
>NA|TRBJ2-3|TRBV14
ASSQRFRQVTDTQY
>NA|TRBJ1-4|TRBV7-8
ASTVRGGLGEKLF
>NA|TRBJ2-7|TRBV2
ASSPQAWEQY
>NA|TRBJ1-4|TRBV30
AWSGAKDEKLF
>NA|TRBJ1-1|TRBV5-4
ASSTTRGGTEAF
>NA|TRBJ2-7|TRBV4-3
ASSQEGGLTYSYEQY
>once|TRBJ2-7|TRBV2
ASSKLAGAYEQY
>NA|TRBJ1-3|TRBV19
ASIKRDRRGSGNTIY
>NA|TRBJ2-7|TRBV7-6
ASSPLQGRSYEQY
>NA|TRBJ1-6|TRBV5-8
ASSRTEADSPLH
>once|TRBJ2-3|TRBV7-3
ASRGAPNTDTQY
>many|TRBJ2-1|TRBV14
ASSQDKGTDTYNEQF
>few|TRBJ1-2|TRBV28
ASSSLRGPLGGYT
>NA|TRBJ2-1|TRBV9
ASSVGTRGGPNEQF
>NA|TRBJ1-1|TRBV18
ASSTRSRGLGDTEAF
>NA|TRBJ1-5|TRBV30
AWSVGTGRLQRNQPQH
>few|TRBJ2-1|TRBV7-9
ASSFSSGRAHSYNEQF
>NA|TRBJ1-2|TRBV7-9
ASSPLPTGPNYGYT
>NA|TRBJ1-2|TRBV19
ASSVGSAGAHYGYT
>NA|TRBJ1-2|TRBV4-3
ASSQDPGGWNYGYT
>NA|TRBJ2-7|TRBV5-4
ASSQRLAASYEQY
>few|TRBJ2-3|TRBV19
ASSEVTDTQY
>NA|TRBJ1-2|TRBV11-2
ASSLVGQGAYGYT
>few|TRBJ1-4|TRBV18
ASSPPGQGGEKLF
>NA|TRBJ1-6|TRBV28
ASGGNSPLH
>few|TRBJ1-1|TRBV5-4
ASSRQRNTEAF
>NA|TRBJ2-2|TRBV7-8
ASSLGEAGFTGELF
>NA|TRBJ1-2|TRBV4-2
ASSQVGAGQEGYT
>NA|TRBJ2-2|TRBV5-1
ASSPGQTGELF
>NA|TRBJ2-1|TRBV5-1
ASSLGRVVYGGEQF
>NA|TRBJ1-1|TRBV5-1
ASSLGGANTEAF
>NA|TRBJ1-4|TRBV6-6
ASRKGMADEKLF